This T cell receptor beta chain was recorded in a study of blood T cell repertoires in COVID-19. About the study: PBMCs, B-cell-depleted T cells, or T cells provided the cDNA or gDNA that made up the material.

Authors' data handling: Nucleated cell counts were estimated from reference gene primer amplification. Using immunoSEQ multiplex PCR, the repertoire was profiled, and TCRdb retains in-frame clones only, with some absent. For V, J and clone size, that table is used; D and trimming come from the DNA. The sample has 300,000 to 500,000 clones; roughly 90% are singletons. Participant age was roughly 18 to 90 years, and participants resided in 25 or so US areas. The ends lost 0 bases at V and 6 bases at J; junction bases unmatched: 6. Germline CDR1 is SGHTA and CDR2 is FQGNSA. The CDR3 is made up of 15 amino acids.

The chain is built from TRBV7-2 and TRBJ2-7; TRBD2 matches 9 bases. Input material: PBMCs or T cells enriched from blood (not recorded which). The origin of this receptor is a woman between 25 and 40 years old with acute COVID-19. The CDR3 region is CASSLAGGGAVEQYF. DNA for the CDR3: TGTGCCAGCAGCTTAGCTGGCGGGGGGGCCGTCGAGCAGTACTTC. Filled out from reference TRBV7-2 and TRBJ2-7, the complete variable domain reads GAGVSQSPSNKVTEKGKDVELRCDPISGHTALYWYRQSLGQGLEFLIYFQGNSAPDKSGLPSDRFSAERTGGSVSTLTIQRTQQEDSAVYLCASSLAGGGAVEQYFGPGTRLTVT.